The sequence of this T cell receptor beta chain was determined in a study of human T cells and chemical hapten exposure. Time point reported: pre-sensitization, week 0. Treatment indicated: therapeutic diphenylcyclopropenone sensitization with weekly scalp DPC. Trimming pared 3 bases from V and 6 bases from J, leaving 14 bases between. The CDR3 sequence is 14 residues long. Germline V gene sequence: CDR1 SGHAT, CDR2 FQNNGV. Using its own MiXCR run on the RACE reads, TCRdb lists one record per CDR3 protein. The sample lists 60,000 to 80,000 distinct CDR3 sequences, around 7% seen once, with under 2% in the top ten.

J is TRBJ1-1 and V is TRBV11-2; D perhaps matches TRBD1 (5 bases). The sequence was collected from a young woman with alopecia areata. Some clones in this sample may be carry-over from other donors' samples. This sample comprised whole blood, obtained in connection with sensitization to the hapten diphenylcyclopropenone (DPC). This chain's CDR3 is CASSFSRVTAEAFF. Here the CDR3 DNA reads TGTGCCAGCAGCTTTAGCAGGGTGACCGCTGAAGCTTTCTTT.